This T cell receptor (beta chain) was captured by sequencing in a study of esophageal squamous cell carcinoma under preoperative chemotherapy. Sample time point: after preoperative PTX-NDP chemotherapy. At least ten counts were recorded for this clonotype. CDR3 size: 14 residues. V shed 5 bases and J shed 4 bases, with 14 bases lying between them. TCRdb processed the PCR reads anew with MiXCR; each CDR3 protein has one entry. The data hold around 34,000 distinct CDR3 sequences, with around 50% observed a single time. This specimen was acquired from a patient given preoperative chemotherapy. This chain links TRBV12-3 or TRBV12-4 with TRBJ2-5, with TRBD1 as a possible D gene (6 bases). This TCR was recovered from a human donor with esophageal squamous cell carcinoma. The donor label of this sample is uncertain. The CDR3 DNA reads as TGTGCCAGCAGTCAACACAGGGTTGGAGAGACCCAGTACTTC. Translating it yields CASSQHRVGETQYF.